A selection of T cell receptor beta chains follows, all from one sample in a study of blood T cells in healthy people across ages. TCRdb called the 5' RACE reads again in MiXCR, with one record for every CDR3 protein. In the table there are roughly 1,800,000 distinct CDR3 sequences, about 50% of which are singletons. Material for sequencing was blood. The receptors stem from a woman in her thirties or forties in good health. Both conserved end residues are part of each CDR3. The D gene is left open where the match is weak. Clone sizes are given selectively: once, few, many, or a class where the clone is expanded.

clone_size: .; d_call: .; j_call: TRBJ2-7; v_call: TRBV20-1; cdr3_aa: CSAAGGVSYEQYF; cdr3_nt: TGCAGTGCCGCAGGCGGGGTGTCCTACGAGCAGTACTTC
clone_size: .; d_call: .; j_call: TRBJ1-2; v_call: TRBV20-1; cdr3_aa: CSVGRQTTNYGYTF; cdr3_nt: TGCAGTGTCGGAAGACAAACTACCAACTATGGCTACACCTTC
clone_size: .; d_call: TRBD1; j_call: TRBJ1-2; v_call: TRBV7-2; cdr3_aa: CASSLQRDRHYGYTF; cdr3_nt: TGTGCCAGCAGCTTACAGAGGGACAGGCACTATGGCTACACCTTC
clone_size: .; d_call: TRBD2; j_call: TRBJ2-1; v_call: TRBV4-2; cdr3_aa: CASSQGAGGLNEQFF; cdr3_nt: TGTGCCAGCAGCCAAGGAGCGGGGGGGCTAAATGAGCAGTTCTTC
clone_size: .; d_call: TRBD1; j_call: TRBJ2-7; v_call: TRBV20-1; cdr3_aa: CSTRNLGTGDSYEQYF; cdr3_nt: TGCAGTACTAGAAATCTCGGGACAGGGGACTCCTACGAGCAGTACTTC
clone_size: few; d_call: TRBD2; j_call: TRBJ2-1; v_call: TRBV28; cdr3_aa: CASGPSGVTYNEQFF; cdr3_nt: TGTGCCAGCGGACCTAGCGGGGTTACCTACAATGAGCAGTTCTTC
clone_size: .; d_call: .; j_call: TRBJ2-7; v_call: TRBV7-6; cdr3_aa: CASSLERTPVSYNEQYF; cdr3_nt: TGTGCCAGCAGCTTAGAGCGGACTCCCGTCTCCTACAATGAGCAGTACTTC
clone_size: once; d_call: .; j_call: TRBJ1-4; v_call: TRBV28; cdr3_aa: CASRLPGVPTNEKLFF; cdr3_nt: TGTGCCAGCAGACTCCCGGGAGTACCAACTAATGAAAAACTGTTTTTT
clone_size: .; d_call: .; j_call: TRBJ2-7; v_call: TRBV7-2; cdr3_aa: CASSPGTHRIEQYF; cdr3_nt: TGTGCCAGCAGCCCCGGGACACACCGTATCGAGCAGTACTTC
clone_size: .; d_call: .; j_call: TRBJ2-7; v_call: TRBV11-2; cdr3_aa: CASSQSLEAAYEQYF; cdr3_nt: TGTGCCAGCAGCCAATCCCTAGAGGCCGCTTACGAGCAGTACTTC
clone_size: .; d_call: .; j_call: TRBJ2-5; v_call: TRBV28; cdr3_aa: CASSSPGSSYNEQYF; cdr3_nt: TGTGCCAGCAGTTCTCCAGGAAGCTCCTACAATGAGCAGTACTTC
clone_size: .; d_call: TRBD1; j_call: TRBJ1-2; v_call: TRBV28; cdr3_aa: CASWAGGDPLHGYTF; cdr3_nt: TGTGCCAGCTGGGCAGGGGGCGATCCCCTACATGGCTACACCTTC
clone_size: .; d_call: .; j_call: TRBJ2-3; v_call: TRBV5-1; cdr3_aa: CASSHETRGDTQYF; cdr3_nt: TGCGCCAGCAGCCATGAGACAAGGGGAGATACGCAGTATTTT
clone_size: .; d_call: .; j_call: TRBJ1-6; v_call: TRBV2; cdr3_aa: CASSERRASYNSPLHF; cdr3_nt: TGTGCCAGCAGTGAACGACGCGCCTCTTATAATTCACCCCTCCACTTT
clone_size: .; d_call: .; j_call: TRBJ2-1; v_call: TRBV5-5; cdr3_aa: CASSLYVSYNEQFF; cdr3_nt: TGTGCCAGCAGCTTGTACGTTTCCTACAATGAGCAGTTCTTC
clone_size: few; d_call: .; j_call: TRBJ1-2; v_call: TRBV5-1; cdr3_aa: CASSLGSEGYGYTF; cdr3_nt: TGCGCCAGCAGCTTGGGTTCGGAGGGCTATGGCTACACCTTC
clone_size: few; d_call: .; j_call: TRBJ1-5; v_call: TRBV20-1; cdr3_aa: CSARDSGRNQPQHF; cdr3_nt: TGCAGTGCTAGAGACAGCGGGAGAAATCAGCCCCAGCATTTT
clone_size: .; d_call: .; j_call: TRBJ2-3; v_call: TRBV6-5; cdr3_aa: CASSRLQGTDTQYF; cdr3_nt: TGTGCCAGCAGTCGACTACAGGGCACAGATACGCAGTATTTT
clone_size: few; d_call: .; j_call: TRBJ2-4; v_call: TRBV5-1; cdr3_aa: CASSFGPSGNIQYF; cdr3_nt: TGCGCCAGCAGCTTCGGACCAAGTGGGAACATTCAGTACTTC
clone_size: .; d_call: .; j_call: TRBJ2-7; v_call: TRBV20-1; cdr3_aa: CSARESKQGHYEQYF; cdr3_nt: TGCAGTGCTAGAGAGTCCAAGCAGGGGCACTACGAGCAGTACTTC
clone_size: .; d_call: TRBD2; j_call: TRBJ2-5; v_call: TRBV4-1; cdr3_aa: CASSQTYSGGAQETQYF; cdr3_nt: TGCGCCAGCAGCCAAACCTACAGCGGGGGCGCACAAGAGACCCAGTACTTC
clone_size: .; d_call: TRBD1; j_call: TRBJ2-6; v_call: TRBV7-2; cdr3_aa: CASSLGQATLSGANVLTF; cdr3_nt: TGTGCCAGCAGCCTGGGACAGGCGACGTTGTCTGGGGCCAACGTCCTGACTTTC
clone_size: .; d_call: .; j_call: TRBJ2-1; v_call: TRBV6-5; cdr3_aa: CASSSSVGNEQFF; cdr3_nt: TGTGCCAGCAGTTCCTCCGTTGGCAATGAGCAGTTCTTC
clone_size: .; d_call: TRBD1; j_call: TRBJ2-1; v_call: TRBV6-2/TRBV6-3; cdr3_aa: CASNLDRGSYNEQFF; cdr3_nt: TGTGCCAGCAATTTGGACAGGGGATCTTACAATGAGCAGTTCTTC
clone_size: .; d_call: TRBD1; j_call: TRBJ2-5; v_call: TRBV7-2; cdr3_aa: CASSSHRQGQQETQYF; cdr3_nt: TGTGCCAGCAGCTCACATAGACAGGGCCAACAAGAGACCCAGTACTTC
clone_size: .; d_call: TRBD2; j_call: TRBJ2-7; v_call: TRBV4-3; cdr3_aa: CASSQVGGSLAYEQYF; cdr3_nt: TGCGCCAGCAGCCAAGTGGGAGGGTCCTTGGCCTACGAGCAGTACTTC
clone_size: few; d_call: .; j_call: TRBJ1-5; v_call: TRBV12-3/TRBV12-4; cdr3_aa: CASTPNSNQPQHF; cdr3_nt: TGTGCCAGCACCCCGAATAGCAATCAGCCCCAGCATTTT
clone_size: .; d_call: .; j_call: TRBJ1-4; v_call: TRBV6-5; cdr3_aa: CASRGTVAEKLFF; cdr3_nt: TGTGCCAGCAGGGGGACGGTAGCTGAAAAACTGTTTTTT
clone_size: .; d_call: .; j_call: TRBJ2-1; v_call: TRBV20-1; cdr3_aa: CSAADLAINEQFF; cdr3_nt: TGCAGTGCTGCTGACCTAGCGATCAATGAGCAGTTCTTC